What follows are 13 T cell receptor beta chains derived from one specimen sequenced in a study of Graves' ophthalmopathy and Graves' hyperthyroidism (dated by TCRdb to the late 2010s). Sequenced on an Illumina HiSeq 2000. For repertoire sequencing, the TCR beta CDR3 regions were amplified from RNA transcripts. The first round of RT-PCR was done with HTBI primers and the Qiagen OneStep RT-PCR kit, and was followed by a second round of multiplex PCR, then size selection and purification. TCRdb reanalyzed the raw reads on its own, using fastp at Q25 for trimming and MiXCR for clone calling, and kept in-frame beta chains. Rows merge per CDR3 protein into single entries with the most common DNA and genes. The sample table lists a few hundred thousand distinct CDR3 sequences, 15% to 19% of them with a count of one. Roughly 7% of the sample is held by the ten biggest clonotypes. Sequences were obtained from peripheral blood. The receptors shown here come from a woman under 30 with stable Graves' hyperthyroidism. Donor details come from another sample of the same person, matched by shared clones.

This clonotype appeared many times. The chain employs TRBV6-1 and TRBJ2-4; maybe TRBD1 (6 bases). The ends were cut back, 2 bases at V and 8 bases at J, with 13 bases in the middle. The CDR3 sequence is 14 residues long. CDR1 and CDR2 (germline): MNHNS, SASEGT. The CDR3 DNA sequence: TGTGCCAGCAGTGAAAAGGGGGACGTGGACATTCAGTACTTC. Translation: CASSEKGDVDIQYF.

Only a few counts were recorded for this clonotype. The chain links TRBV5-1 to TRBJ1-2, with 10 bases fitting TRBD1. The CDR3 is made up of 13 amino acids. Unmatched junction bases numbered 4, after V lost 4 bases and J lost 7 bases. Germline V lookup: CDR1 SGHRS, CDR2 YFSETQ. The chain's CDR3 is CASSVTGGSGYTF. DNA for the CDR3: TGCGCCAGCAGCGTGACAGGGGGCAGTGGCTACACCTTC. Variable domain in full (rest from reference TRBV5-1 and TRBJ1-2): KAGVTQTPRYLIKTRGQQVTLSCSPISGHRSVSWYQQTPGQGLQFLFEYFSETQRNKGNFPGRFSGRQFSNSRSEMNVSTLELGDSALYLCASSVTGGSGYTFGSGTRLTVV.

In its sample, this clonotype was seen many times. Relative to the germline gene, one junction end is altered; a read error may explain this. V usage is TRBV27 and J usage is TRBJ2-5; perhaps TRBD1 as D (5 bases). In germline, CDR1 is MNHEY, CDR2 SMNVEV (reference sequence). This CDR3 has 13 amino acids. This CDR3 reads CAGRTGHQETQYF. The CDR3 DNA reads as TGTGCCGGCAGAACAGGCCACCAAGAGACCCAGTACTTC.

This clonotype was counted at least ten times. The chain links TRBV4-1 to TRBJ1-6; D is unresolved. CDR1 and CDR2 from the germline V gene are MGHRA and YSYEKL. The V and J ends lost 2 bases and 3 bases respectively, with 14 bases between them. This CDR3 is built from 17 residues. The CDR3 here is CASSQFGQEDYNSPLHF. DNA for the CDR3: TGCGCCAGCAGCCAATTCGGTCAGGAAGACTATAATTCACCCCTCCACTTT.

The genes are TRBV27 and TRBJ2-7; D is perhaps TRBD2 (5 bases). CDR1 is MNHEY, CDR2 SMNVEV, per germline (reference sequence). Between the trimmed V and J ends, which lost 8 bases and 0 bases, there was a span of 14 bases. The CDR3 runs 14 residues. The CDR3 here is CASGLKKPSYEQYF. CDR3 DNA sequence: TGTGCCAGCGGACTCAAAAAACCCTCCTACGAGCAGTACTTC.

The V and J genes are TRBV5-1 and TRBJ2-5, with D possibly being TRBD2 (5 bases). The CDR3 is 13 residues long. Trimming cost V 4 bases and J 6 bases, with 13 bases left between them. Germline V gene data show CDR1 as SGHRS and CDR2 as YFSETQ. The CDR3 DNA sequence: TGCGCCAGCAGCCAAAGAGAGGGCCAGACCCAGTACTTC. Its translation: CASSQREGQTQYF.

This clonotype was seen repeatedly, ten times or more. The chain recombines TRBV29-1 with TRBJ1-1; TRBD1 matches 11 bases. This CDR3 region has 13 residues. Germline V gene lookup returns CDR1 SQVTM and CDR2 ANQGSEA. The V segment lost 7 bases and the J segment 4 bases; nucleotides outside the gene matches: 5. CDR3 in amino acids: CSAGTGGFTEAFF. The CDR3 nucleotides are TGCAGCGCCGGGACAGGGGGTTTCACTGAAGCTTTCTTT.

The sample holds many counts of this clonotype. The chain employs TRBV5-1 and TRBJ1-2; unclear D gene. The ends were cut back, 4 bases at V and 8 bases at J, with 15 bases in the middle. Germline-derived CDR1 and CDR2 are SGHRS and YFSETQ. The CDR3 is made up of 13 amino acids. In nucleotides, the CDR3 is TGCGCCAGCAGCATAGACGGTAACGGAGGCTACACCTTC. It translates to CASSIDGNGGYTF.

The table lists this clonotype with many counts. The chain recombines TRBV11-2 with TRBJ2-7; 8 bases match TRBD1. CDR1 and CDR2 from the germline V gene are SGHAT and FQNNGV. V gave up 6 bases and J gave up 7 bases; unmatched junction bases: 11. The CDR3 spans 14 residues. In DNA form, the CDR3 reads TGTGCCAGCAGGGGGGGCGGACAGGGTAAAGAGCAGTACTTC. Translating it yields CASRGGGQGKEQYF.

The chain joins TRBV29-1 to TRBJ2-7; TRBD2 matches 9 bases. The CDR3 length is 17 residues. The J segment lost 0 bases and the V segment lost 0 bases, leaving 9 bases of the junction unmatched. Germline CDR1 and CDR2: SQVTM and ANQGSEA. CDR3 sequence (DNA): TGCAGCGTTGAAGATCACCGGCTAGCGGGGAGCTCCTACGAGCAGTACTTC. Translating gives CSVEDHRLAGSSYEQYF.

This clonotype came up many times. The chain employs TRBV15 and TRBJ1-2; D is possibly TRBD1 (6 bases). CDR3 length equals 19 residues. With 2 bases removed from V and 2 bases from J, the gap between germline ends came to 24 bases. Germline V gene sequence: CDR1 LNHNV, CDR2 YYDKDF (reference sequence). CDR3 sequence reads: CATSRTVSGRGSGNYGYTF. The CDR3 DNA reads TGTGCCACCAGCAGAACGGTATCCGGCAGGGGCTCGGGAAACTATGGCTACACCTTC.

There are a few counts of this clonotype. The V gene is TRBV19, the J gene TRBJ1-5; TRBD1 might be the D (6 bases). V was clipped by 4 bases and J by 3 bases, with 10 bases between them. Germline values: CDR1 LNHDA, CDR2 SQIVND (reference sequence). The CDR3 runs 14 residues. This CDR3 is CASSSQGPNQPQHF. Here the CDR3 DNA reads TGTGCCAGTAGTAGCCAGGGGCCCAATCAGCCCCAGCATTTT.

This clonotype has just a few counts. This rearrangement joins TRBV18 to TRBJ1-1; 7 nucleotides match TRBD1. J was trimmed by 5 bases and V by 4 bases; bases with no gene match: 13. Per the germline V gene, CDR1 is KGHSH and CDR2 is LQKENI. The CDR3 runs to 16 residues. The CDR3 loop is CASSRGGVQGMTEAFF. The CDR3 DNA sequence: TGTGCCAGCTCACGGGGCGGTGTACAGGGGATGACTGAAGCTTTCTTT.